This TCR beta chain appears in the sequencing data of a study of T cells after yellow fever vaccination (dated by TCRdb to about 2019). Study-wide context: The SMART-Seq v4 Ultra Low Input RNA kit was used to prepare libraries from fractions with low cell numbers. To follow T-cell clones before and after primary and booster YFV17D yellow fever vaccination, bulk TCR alpha and beta repertoires were sequenced over time. Two healthy male donors, one aged 18 to 29 and one aged 30 to 40 years, made up the cohort. Blood was drawn at multiple timepoints before and after primary and secondary immunization, with bulk PBMC replicates and cell subsets isolated.

General conclusions and limits of the study: The study included only a couple of donors, which limits how far the findings can be generalized. After the booster, most of the clones that had expanded following primary vaccination were detected again (96% of CD4 and 85% to 90% of CD8), which suggests that memory was broadly maintained. The secondary T-cell response was weaker than the primary response but faster, peaking on day 5 instead of day 15. Computational filtering was required because FACS-sorted repertoires could contain abundant contaminating clonotypes from the bulk population. A small fraction of clonotypes appeared in both the CD4 and CD8 compartments, likely as a result of convergent recombination.

In the germline V gene, CDR1 corresponds to MGHRA and CDR2 to YSYEKL. The germline ends are 11 bases apart after V is trimmed by 2 bases and J by 4 bases. The CDR3, cysteine through phenylalanine, is 14 amino acids long. Just CDR3 DNA is preserved here, 42 bases in frame from base 1. This clonotype occurred a few times. It lacks a known antigen. Per-base qualities were not stored, and no clone one base away is much larger. The data were produced on an Illumina NovaSeq 6000. TCR cDNA was made using 5'RACE template switching, a step that added a universal primer site and unique molecular identifiers. Priming for cDNA synthesis came from both the TCR alpha and TCR beta constant segments. Libraries were amplified in two PCR steps, with sample barcodes and sequencing adapters added in the second step. Sequencing of libraries was performed on Illumina HiSeq 2500 (2x100 bp) or NovaSeq (2x150 bp). The study's processing was this. Reads were demultiplexed and collapsed into UMI consensus sequences with MIGEC, and V(D)J alignment was performed with MiXCR. Using edgeR on replicate PBMC samples, clonotypes were called vaccine-responding if FDR was below 0.01 and the log2 fold change was above 5 up to day 15. Each bulk clonotype received a CD4 or CD8 identity based on whether the sequenced CD4 or CD8 repertoire contained that clonotype at higher abundance. TCRdb reran the public reads through fastp at Q25 and MiXCR, keeping productive beta chains. Entries are consolidated by CDR3 protein sequence, retaining the most common genes and DNA. These V and J calls originate from TCRdb's pipeline instead of the authors' own analysis. This sample comprises about 210,000 distinct CDR3 sequences, approximately 3.3% of them detected only once. Under 3.5% of the sample goes to the ten largest clones.

The treatment or condition label for this specimen denotes: live attenuated yellow fever vaccine strain. A standard Ficoll-Paque protocol was used to isolate PBMCs from peripheral blood. Dynabeads CD4 and CD8 positive selection kits were used to isolate CD4 and CD8 T-cell fractions. TriZol was used to extract RNA from bulk PBMCs, CD4 and CD8 fractions, and dextramer-positive and dextramer-negative fractions. The starting material was CD4+ T cells sorted from PBMCs, obtained 10 days after the yellow fever booster vaccination. This sequence uses TRBV4-1 and TRBJ1-2, with a weak D call of TRBD1 (6 bases match). The clonotype comes from a man younger than 35 who received the YFV17D yellow fever vaccine. The CDR3 here reads CASSQPTGSYGYTF. The nucleotides read TGCGCCAGCAGCCAACCGACAGGCAGCTATGGCTACACCTTC.